This TCR beta chain was sequenced for a study of shared clonotypes between healthy human individuals. Study-level findings and limits: Among donors, the sharing of clonotypes was expected to be influenced by sequencing depth.

The unsorted samples took tens of millions of PBMCs to get genomic DNA. Notes on this clone: Its antigen remains unknown.

At deep level, the assay was performed. Methods used by the authors: ImmunoSEQ output held junction-only sequences without quality scores, so filtering differed. Repertoires were generated with immunoSEQ multiplex PCR, while TCRdb's copy carries only in-frame clones and drops some. V and J calls and clone size follow that table, whereas D and trimming were derived from the DNA. The sample has more than 400,000 clones; 60% to 80% are singletons. The CDR3 covers 13 residues. The germline gives CDR1 MDHEN, CDR2 SYDVKM. Trimming cost V 2 bases and J 2 bases, with 6 bases left between them. Sequencing was carried out using PBMCs. The chain uses TRBV28 and TRBJ1-1; D is undetermined. This TCR came from a woman between 40 and 50 years old in good health. Some clones in this sample may be carry-over from other donors' samples. Here the CDR3 reads CASSLLLNTEAFF. CDR3 nucleotide sequence: TGTGCCAGCAGTTTACTCTTAAACACTGAAGCTTTCTTT.